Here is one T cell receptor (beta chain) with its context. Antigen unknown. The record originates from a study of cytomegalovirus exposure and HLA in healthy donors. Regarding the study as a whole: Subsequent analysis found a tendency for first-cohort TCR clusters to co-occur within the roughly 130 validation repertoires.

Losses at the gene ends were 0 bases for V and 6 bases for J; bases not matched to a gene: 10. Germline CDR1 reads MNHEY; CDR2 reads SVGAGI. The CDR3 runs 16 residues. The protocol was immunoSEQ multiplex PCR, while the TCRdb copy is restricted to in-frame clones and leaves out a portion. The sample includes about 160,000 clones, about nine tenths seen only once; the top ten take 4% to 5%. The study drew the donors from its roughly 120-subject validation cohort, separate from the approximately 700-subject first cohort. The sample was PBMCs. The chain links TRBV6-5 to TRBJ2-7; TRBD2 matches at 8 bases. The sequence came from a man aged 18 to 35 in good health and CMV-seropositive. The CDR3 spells CASSYSLGLAGGEQYF. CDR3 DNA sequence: TGTGCCAGCAGTTACTCGTTGGGTCTAGCGGGCGGCGAGCAGTACTTC.